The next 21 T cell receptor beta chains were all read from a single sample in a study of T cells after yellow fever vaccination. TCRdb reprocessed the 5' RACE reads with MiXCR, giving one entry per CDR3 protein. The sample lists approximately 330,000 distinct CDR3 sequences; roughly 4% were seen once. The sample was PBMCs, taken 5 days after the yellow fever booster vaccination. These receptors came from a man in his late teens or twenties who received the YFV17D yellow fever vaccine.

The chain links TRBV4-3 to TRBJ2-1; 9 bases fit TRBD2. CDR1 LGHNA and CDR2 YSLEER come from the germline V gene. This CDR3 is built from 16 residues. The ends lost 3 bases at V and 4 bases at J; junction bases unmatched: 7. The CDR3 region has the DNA TGCGCCAGCAGCCAGAACCCTAGCGGGACTTACAATGAGCAGTTCTTC. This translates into CASSQNPSGTYNEQFF.

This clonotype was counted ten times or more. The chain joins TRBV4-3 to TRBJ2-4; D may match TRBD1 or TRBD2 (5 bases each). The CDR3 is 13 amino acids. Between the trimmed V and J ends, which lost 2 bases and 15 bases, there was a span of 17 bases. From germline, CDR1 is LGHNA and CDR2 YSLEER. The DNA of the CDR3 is TGCGCCAGCAGCCAACGGGACGGAGACGCTCGGTACTTC. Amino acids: CASSQRDGDARYF.

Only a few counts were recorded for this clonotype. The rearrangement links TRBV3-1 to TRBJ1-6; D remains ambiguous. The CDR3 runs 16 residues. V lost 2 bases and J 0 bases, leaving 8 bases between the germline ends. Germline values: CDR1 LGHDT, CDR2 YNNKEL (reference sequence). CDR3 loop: CASSQLRDSYNSPLHF. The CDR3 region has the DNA TGTGCCAGCAGCCAACTTCGGGACTCCTATAATTCACCCCTCCACTTT.

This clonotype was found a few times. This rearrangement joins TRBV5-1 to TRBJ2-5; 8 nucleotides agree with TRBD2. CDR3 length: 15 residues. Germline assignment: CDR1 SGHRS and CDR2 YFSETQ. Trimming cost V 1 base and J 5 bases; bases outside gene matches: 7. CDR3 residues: CASSLTAGVAETQYF. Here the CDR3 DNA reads TGCGCCAGCAGCTTGACAGCGGGGGTTGCCGAGACCCAGTACTTC. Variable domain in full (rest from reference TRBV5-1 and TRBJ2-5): KAGVTQTPRYLIKTRGQQVTLSCSPISGHRSVSWYQQTPGQGLQFLFEYFSETQRNKGNFPGRFSGRQFSNSRSEMNVSTLELGDSALYLCASSLTAGVAETQYFGPGTRLLVL.

The CDR3 loop is CASSVRGSLGTDTQYF. In DNA, the CDR3 is TGTGCCAGCAGCGTAAGGGGGTCGCTCGGAACAGATACGCAGTATTTT. V is TRBV9 and J is TRBJ2-3; perhaps TRBD1 as D (6 bases). CDR1 SGDLS and CDR2 YYNGEE come from the germline V gene. V was clipped by 1 base and J by 3 bases, with 15 bases between them. The CDR3 has 16 residues.

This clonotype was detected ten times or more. This CDR3 reads CSVEGLAGLETQYF. The CDR3 coding sequence is TGCAGCGTAGAGGGACTAGCGGGGCTGGAGACCCAGTACTTC. The rearrangement joins TRBV29-1 to TRBJ2-5, with 13 bases aligning to TRBD2. J lost 5 bases, V lost 6 bases, and 6 bases had no gene match. The germline gives CDR1 SQVTM, CDR2 ANQGSEA. The CDR3 contains 14 residues.

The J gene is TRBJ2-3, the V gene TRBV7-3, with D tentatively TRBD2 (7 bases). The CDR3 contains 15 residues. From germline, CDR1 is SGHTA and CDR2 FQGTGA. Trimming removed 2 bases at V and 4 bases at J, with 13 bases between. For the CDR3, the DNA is TGTGCCAGCAGCTTACTGGGGGGGCCTGCAGATACGCAGTATTTT. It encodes CASSLLGGPADTQYF.

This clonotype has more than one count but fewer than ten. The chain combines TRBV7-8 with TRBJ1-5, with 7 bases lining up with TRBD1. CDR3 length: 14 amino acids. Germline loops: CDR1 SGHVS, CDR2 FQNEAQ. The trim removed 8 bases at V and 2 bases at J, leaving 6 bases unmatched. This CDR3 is CASEIGQGNQPQHF. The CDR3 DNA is TGTGCCAGCGAAATTGGACAGGGCAATCAGCCCCAGCATTTT.

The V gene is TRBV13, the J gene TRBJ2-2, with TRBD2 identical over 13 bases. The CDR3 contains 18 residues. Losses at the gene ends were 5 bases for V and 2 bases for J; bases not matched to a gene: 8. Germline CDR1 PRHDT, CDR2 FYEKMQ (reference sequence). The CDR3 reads CASSLSWTSGGNTGELFF. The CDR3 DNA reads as TGTGCCAGCAGCCTCTCGTGGACTAGCGGGGGAAACACCGGGGAGCTGTTTTTT.

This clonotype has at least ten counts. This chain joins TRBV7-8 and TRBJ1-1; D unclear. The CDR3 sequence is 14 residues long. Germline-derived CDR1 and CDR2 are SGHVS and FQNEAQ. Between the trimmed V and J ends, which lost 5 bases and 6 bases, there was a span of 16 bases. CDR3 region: CASSVDAGGAEAFF. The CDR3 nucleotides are TGTGCCAGCAGCGTGGACGCCGGTGGGGCTGAAGCTTTCTTT.

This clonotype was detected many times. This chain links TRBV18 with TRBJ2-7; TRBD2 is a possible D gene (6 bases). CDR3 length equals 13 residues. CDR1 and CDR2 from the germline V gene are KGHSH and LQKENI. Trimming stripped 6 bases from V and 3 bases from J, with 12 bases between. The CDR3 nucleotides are TGTGCCAGCTCCCGGGACTTAAGCTACGAGCAGTACTTC. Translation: CASSRDLSYEQYF.

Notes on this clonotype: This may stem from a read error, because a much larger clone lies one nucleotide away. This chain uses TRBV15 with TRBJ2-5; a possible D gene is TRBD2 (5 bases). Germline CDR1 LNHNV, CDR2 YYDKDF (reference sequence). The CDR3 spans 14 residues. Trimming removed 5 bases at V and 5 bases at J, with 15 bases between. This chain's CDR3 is CATSGVGNGETQYF. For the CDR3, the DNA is TGTGCCACCAGCGGAGTCGGGAACGGGGAGACCCAGTACTTC.

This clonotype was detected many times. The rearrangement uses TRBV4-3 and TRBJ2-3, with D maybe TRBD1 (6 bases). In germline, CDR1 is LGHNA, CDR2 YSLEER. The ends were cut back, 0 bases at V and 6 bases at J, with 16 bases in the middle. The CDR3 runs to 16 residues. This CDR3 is CASSQDTGTTSDTQYF. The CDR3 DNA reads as TGCGCCAGCAGCCAAGACACCGGGACAACGAGTGATACGCAGTATTTT.

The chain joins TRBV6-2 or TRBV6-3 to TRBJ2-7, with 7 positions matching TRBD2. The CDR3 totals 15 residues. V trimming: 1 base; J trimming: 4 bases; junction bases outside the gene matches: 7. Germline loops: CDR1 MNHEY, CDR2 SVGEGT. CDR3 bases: TGTGCCAGCAGTTACTGGGATAGCGGGTCTTACGAGCAGTACTTC. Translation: CASSYWDSGSYEQYF.

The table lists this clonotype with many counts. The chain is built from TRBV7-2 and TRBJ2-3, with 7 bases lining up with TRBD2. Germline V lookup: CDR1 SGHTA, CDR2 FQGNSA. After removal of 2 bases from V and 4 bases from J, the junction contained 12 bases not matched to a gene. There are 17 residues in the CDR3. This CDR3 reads CASSLPRGKAAPDTQYF. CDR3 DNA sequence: TGTGCCAGCAGCTTACCGCGGGGGAAAGCAGCGCCAGATACGCAGTATTTT.

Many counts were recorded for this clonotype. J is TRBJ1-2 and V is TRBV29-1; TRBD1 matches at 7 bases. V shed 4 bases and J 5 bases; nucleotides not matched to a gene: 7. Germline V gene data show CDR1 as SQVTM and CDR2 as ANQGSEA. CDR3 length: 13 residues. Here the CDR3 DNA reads TGCAGCGTTGGAGGGGGCGCGAGTTATGGCTACACCTTC. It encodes CSVGGGASYGYTF.

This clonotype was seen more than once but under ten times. CDR3 coding DNA: TGTGCCAGCAGCCGATCAGGGGCAGATAATTCACCCCTCCACTTT. This translates into CASSRSGADNSPLHF. The genes are TRBV5-5 and TRBJ1-6, with D possibly TRBD1 on 6 matching bases. Germline V lookup: CDR1 SGHKS, CDR2 YYEKEE (reference sequence). The ends were cut back, 4 bases at V and 5 bases at J, with 13 bases in the middle. The CDR3 has 15 amino acids.

CDR3 nucleotide sequence: TGTGCCACCAGCACGACTACAGGGCTCTCCTACGAGCAGTACTTC. As protein: CATSTTTGLSYEQYF. This chain joins TRBV15 and TRBJ2-7, with TRBD1 as a possible D gene (6 bases). The CDR3 runs to 15 residues. V dropped 4 bases and J dropped 0 bases, with 13 bases sitting between them. From germline, CDR1 is LNHNV and CDR2 YYDKDF (reference sequence).

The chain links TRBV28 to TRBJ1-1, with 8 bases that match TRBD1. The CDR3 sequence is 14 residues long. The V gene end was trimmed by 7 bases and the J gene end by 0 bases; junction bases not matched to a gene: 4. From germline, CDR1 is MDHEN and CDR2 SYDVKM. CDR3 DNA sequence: TGTGCCAGCAAACAGGGGGACCTGAACACTGAAGCTTTCTTT. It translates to CASKQGDLNTEAFF.

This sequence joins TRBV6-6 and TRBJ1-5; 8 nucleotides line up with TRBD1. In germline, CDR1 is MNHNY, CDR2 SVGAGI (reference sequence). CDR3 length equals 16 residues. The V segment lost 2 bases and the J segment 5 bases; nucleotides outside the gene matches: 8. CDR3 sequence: CASSYPQQGGHQPQHF. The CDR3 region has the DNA TGTGCCAGCAGTTACCCCCAACAGGGGGGGCATCAGCCCCAGCATTTT.

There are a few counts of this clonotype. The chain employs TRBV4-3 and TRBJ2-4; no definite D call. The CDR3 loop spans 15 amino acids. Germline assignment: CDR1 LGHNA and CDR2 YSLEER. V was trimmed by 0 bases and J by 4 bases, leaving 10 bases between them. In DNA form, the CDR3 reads TGCGCCAGCAGCCAAGATATCACAGATAAAAACATTCAGTACTTC. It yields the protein CASSQDITDKNIQYF.